This TCR beta chain was sequenced in a study of T cells in Graves' hyperthyroidism and ophthalmopathy (dated by TCRdb to between 2018 and 2021). For context, the study as a whole: Peripheral blood was collected at initial diagnosis, before any treatment. A discovery cohort of around 100 patients, 43 with Graves' ophthalmopathy and under 60 with stable Graves' hyperthyroidism, was used to find distinguishing TCR V-J signatures. Prospective prediction of ophthalmopathy was tested in an independent validation cohort consisting of 18 hyperthyroidism patients and 15 or so patients who later progressed to ophthalmopathy. For training and testing, the approximately 97 patients in the discovery cohort were randomly divided in a 7:3 ratio. Thyroid tissue and blood T-cell repertoires from about six Graves' hyperthyroidism patients were also compared in the study. After sampling, hyperthyroidism patients received methimazole starting at 30 mg daily, and ophthalmopathy patients received high-dose intravenous methylprednisolone. According to the paper, TCR Vbeta CDR3 sequencing was carried out on approximately 140 peripheral blood samples, which came from some 41 ophthalmopathy, around 75 hyperthyroidism and approximately 17 progressor patients. The investigation overall reported the following: Blood samples also contained most of the expanded thyroid clonotypes (frequency above 0.001), which suggests that blood repertoires may reflect thyroid immune responses. During validation, the model predicted progression to ophthalmopathy a median of around 6 months ahead of onset, with more than 60% sensitivity and 72.22% specificity. Ophthalmopathy was separated from stable hyperthyroidism by a 13 V-J signature model, with over 85% sensitivity and about 81% specificity obtained in cross-validation and 80%/75% obtained in testing. Sample size was not statistically predetermined, and investigators were not blinded to group allocation.

This clonotype has a count of ten or more. Its antigen remains unidentified. One base away there is no much larger clone; base qualities are not given. Hyperthyroidism patients were newly diagnosed, had a disease duration of under 2 months, and were aged 18 to 65 years. The study excluded patients with uncontrolled infections, other autoimmune diseases, pregnancy or lactation. Diagnoses were established on the basis of clinical symptoms, serum thyroxine and TRAb, thyroid ultrasound, and orbital computed tomography. For progressor patients, blood was drawn at the first diagnosis of hyperthyroidism, before any ophthalmopathy symptoms had appeared. Ficoll-Paque density gradient centrifugation was used to isolate PBMCs from about 9.4 ml of fresh peripheral blood. Progressor patients were first diagnosed with Graves' hyperthyroidism and then developed ophthalmopathy during follow-up. Total RNA was extracted using Trizol reagent, and RNA quality was assessed on an Agilent 2100 Bioanalyzer.

TCR beta CDR3 regions were amplified from RNA transcripts. A first-round RT-PCR of the TCR CDR3 used the HTBI primer set with the Qiagen OneStep RT-PCR kit. A second multiplex PCR round built the libraries, followed by size selection and purification. Libraries were sequenced paired-end with 100 bp reads on an Illumina HiSeq2000. The authors' analysis ran thus. SOAPnuke was used to process the raw data, throwing out any read that contained adapters or uncalled bases, had a mean Phred below 15, or lacked an exact constant-primer or identifier match. COPE v1.2.5 was used to merge the high-quality paired reads, and each unique nucleotide sequence was defined as a clonotype. Clonotypes were aligned to IMGT TRBV, TRBD and TRBJ reference segments using MiTCR v1.1. Only V-J combinations with frequency above 0.0001, covering 99% to 99.2% of repertoires, were analysed. A TCS score was defined as the ratio of F50 (clonal expansion) to E x V (chaos), with BLOSUM62-based TCRdist applied between CDR3 peptides within each V-J. Welch's t-statistics and random forest reduced 514 V-J features to roughly 13, which were used in a naive Bayes classifier (R e1071). Clones were called with MiXCR by TCRdb after fastp trimmed the public reads at Q25, and only in-frame beta chains were retained. Every entry covers one CDR3 protein and lists the most common genes and DNA from its rows. These V and J calls are TCRdb output, not the study's own analysis. The sample data list 350,000 or so distinct CDR3 sequences, and roughly a sixth of these were observed just once. Approximately 35% of the sample is taken by the ten largest.

The CDR3 runs 16 amino acids, cysteine and phenylalanine included. The sequence is cut down to CDR3 DNA, 48 bases in frame from base 1. The junction shows trimming of 6 bases on V and 0 bases on J, and the gene matches do not reach 7 bases of it. The V and J genes are TRBV12-3 or TRBV12-4 and TRBJ2-3, with 9 middle bases fitting TRBD1. The TCR originated in a woman aged 25 to 39 with Graves' hyperthyroidism that later progressed to Graves' ophthalmopathy. The sample comprised blood. The CDR3 region: CASSHLQGASTDTQYF. The nucleotides are TGTGCCAGCAGCCACCTACAGGGGGCGAGCACAGATACGCAGTATTTT.